The 29 T cell receptor beta chains below come from one sample, sequenced in a study of cytomegalovirus exposure and HLA in healthy donors. Both 60 Vbeta primers and 13 Jbeta primers went into the PCR. Profiling relied on immunoSEQ multiplex PCR, and the TCRdb table lists in-frame clones only, not all of them. Its listing shows tens of thousands of clones. The source material was PBMCs. The receptors shown here come from a woman in her twenties or thirties in good health and CMV-seronegative.

The V call is TRBV29-1, the J call TRBJ2-5; unclear D gene. The end of the DNA aligns better with TRBJ2-7, so the J call may be wrong. Germline CDR1 and CDR2: SQVTM and ANQGSEA. This CDR3 is built from 12 residues. In DNA, the CDR3 is TGCAGCGTTGTCTCTGGGGCCTACGAGCAGTACTTC. This translates into CSVVSGAYEQYF.

The chain employs TRBV18 and TRBJ2-7, with 9 bases aligning to TRBD2. Unmatched junction bases numbered 4, after V lost 5 bases and J lost 5 bases. CDR1 is KGHSH, CDR2 LQKENI, per germline. The length of the CDR3 is 13 residues. CDR3 sequence: CASSAGGSHEQYF. The CDR3 coding sequence is TGTGCCAGCTCAGCGGGAGGGAGCCACGAGCAGTACTTC. Supplemented by reference TRBV18 and TRBJ2-7, the full variable domain reads NAGVMQNPRHLVRRRGQEARLRCSPMKGHSHVYWYRQLPEEGLKFMVYLQKENIIDESGMPKERFSAEFPKEGPSILRIQQVVRGDSAAYFCASSAGGSHEQYFGPGTRLTVT.

This sequence joins TRBV6-6 and TRBJ1-6, with 7 bases lining up with TRBD1. Germline CDR1 and CDR2: MNHNY and SVGAGI (reference sequence). The V and J ends lost 10 bases and 7 bases, in that order; junction bases with no gene match: 7. CDR3 size: 13 residues. The CDR3, as DNA: TGTGCCACCTGGACGGGACAGAATTCACCCCTCCACTTT. Translation: CATWTGQNSPLHF.

The chain carries TRBV5-1 and TRBJ2-2; 13 bases are a match to TRBD2. The CDR3 has 15 residues. Trimming took 4 bases from V and 7 from J; bases not matched to a gene: 4. Germline V CDR1 and CDR2: SGHRS, YFSETQ. CDR3 DNA sequence: TGCGCCAGCAGCCTGGGACTAGCGGGAAACGGGGAGCTGTTTTTT. Protein product: CASSLGLAGNGELFF. The full variable domain, its missing parts supplied by reference TRBV5-1 and TRBJ2-2, is KAGVTQTPRYLIKTRGQQVTLSCSPISGHRSVSWYQQTPGQGLQFLFEYFSETQRNKGNFPGRFSGRQFSNSRSEMNVSTLELGDSALYLCASSLGLAGNGELFFGEGSRLTVL.

The rearrangement links TRBV6-6 to TRBJ1-1; a weak D match, TRBD1 (5 bases). This CDR3 spans 13 amino acids. Trimming pared 8 bases from V and 0 bases from J, leaving 10 bases between. Looked up from germline, CDR1 is MNHNY and CDR2 is SVGAGI (reference sequence). CDR3 in DNA: TGTGCCAGCGGCCTACAGGTGAACACTGAAGCTTTCTTT. It specifies CASGLQVNTEAFF.

The rearrangement uses TRBV5-1 and TRBJ1-2; D remains unclear. CDR1 and CDR2 (germline): SGHRS, YFSETQ. The CDR3 has 15 amino acids. The V end lost 0 bases, the J end lost 1 base, and 10 bases lay between the germline ends. CDR3 in DNA: TGCGCCAGCAGCTTGGGCGGACGGGATAACTATGGCTACACCTTC. Protein sequence: CASSLGGRDNYGYTF.

The chain uses TRBV4-1 and TRBJ2-7, with 7 positions matching TRBD1. CDR3 size: 15 residues. The junction had 6 bases not matched to a gene; V was cut back by 0 bases and J by 4 bases. Germline assignment: CDR1 MGHRA and CDR2 YSYEKL. DNA of the CDR3: TGCGCCAGCAGCCAAGAGGGGGACAGCCTATACGAGCAGTACTTC. Residues: CASSQEGDSLYEQYF.

The chain recombines TRBV5-1 with TRBJ2-2; D call uncertain. CDR3 size: 14 residues. The V gene lost 0 bases and the J gene lost 4 bases, with 7 bases spanning the gap. Per the germline V gene, CDR1 is SGHRS and CDR2 is YFSETQ. The CDR3 region has the DNA TGCGCCAGCAGCTTGGTACAGACCACCGGGGAGCTGTTTTTT. Translation: CASSLVQTTGELFF.

The rearrangement joins TRBV4-1 to TRBJ2-7, with TRBD2 matching 12 bases. Germline-derived CDR1 and CDR2 are MGHRA and YSYEKL. V lost 4 bases, J lost 2 bases, and 3 bases stayed unmatched. This CDR3 has 15 residues. The CDR3 region is CASSLRLAGAYEQYF. As DNA, the CDR3 is TGCGCCAGCAGCCTCCGACTAGCGGGGGCCTACGAGCAGTACTTC.

The chain recombines TRBV2 with TRBJ1-1, with 7 bases that match TRBD1. The trim removed 5 bases at V and 3 bases at J, leaving 9 bases unmatched. This CDR3 region has 15 residues. CDR1 and CDR2 from the germline V gene are SNHLY and FYNNEI. CDR3 DNA: TGTGCCAGCAGTACTCGCCGGGACAGAGACACTGAAGCTTTCTTT. It encodes CASSTRRDRDTEAFF. Combining the CDR3 with reference TRBV2 and TRBJ1-1 gives the whole variable domain EPEVTQTPSHQVTQMGQEVILRCVPISNHLYFYWYRQILGQKVEFLVSFYNNEISEKSEIFDDQFSVERPDGSNFTLKIRSTKLEDSAMYFCASSTRRDRDTEAFFGQGTRLTVV.

The rearrangement links TRBV4-1 to TRBJ2-3, with 7 bases matching TRBD2. V trimming: 1 base; J trimming: 7 bases; junction bases outside the gene matches: 5. Germline V gene data show CDR1 as MGHRA and CDR2 as YSYEKL. The CDR3 sequence is 14 residues long. CDR3 sequence: CASSQGTSAYTQYF. The CDR3 DNA sequence: TGCGCCAGCAGCCAAGGGACTAGTGCTTATACGCAGTATTTT.

The CDR3 loop is CASSGTQGNEQFF. CDR3 DNA sequence: TGTGCCAGCAGTGGAACACAGGGCAATGAGCAGTTCTTC. The chain couples TRBV6-1 to TRBJ2-1; TRBD1 is a possible D gene (6 bases). The V and J ends lost 4 bases and 6 bases respectively, with 10 bases between them. Germline CDR1 MNHNS, CDR2 SASEGT. The CDR3 has 13 amino acids.

Regarding this clone: Other DNA sequences in the sample encode the same CDR3. The CDR3 coding sequence is TGCGCCAGCAGCCCCGGGGTCCAAGAGACCCAGTACTTC. As protein: CASSPGVQETQYF. This chain joins TRBV5-1 and TRBJ2-5, with a possible D match to TRBD2 (5 bases). The CDR3 is 13 residues long. Trimming removed 4 bases at V and 1 base at J, with 8 bases between. Germline CDR1 is SGHRS and CDR2 is YFSETQ. Based on the CDR3 plus reference TRBV5-1 and TRBJ2-5, the full variable domain is KAGVTQTPRYLIKTRGQQVTLSCSPISGHRSVSWYQQTPGQGLQFLFEYFSETQRNKGNFPGRFSGRQFSNSRSEMNVSTLELGDSALYLCASSPGVQETQYFGPGTRLLVL.

The chain links TRBV5-1 to TRBJ1-1; the match to TRBD1 covers 8 bases. Germline values: CDR1 SGHRS, CDR2 YFSETQ. This CDR3 is built from 14 residues. Germline trimming cut 3 bases from V and 7 bases from J; bases unmatched to any gene: 8. The CDR3 sequence is CASSSRQGMSEAFF. CDR3 bases: TGCGCCAGCAGCTCTCGACAGGGGATGAGTGAAGCTTTCTTT.

V gene TRBV19 combines with J gene TRBJ1-1; a possible D gene is TRBD1 (6 bases). CDR3 length: 13 amino acids. Germline values: CDR1 LNHDA, CDR2 SQIVND (reference sequence). Trimming shortened V by 4 bases and J by 8 bases, and 14 bases separated the two germline ends. CDR3 sequence: CASSTFGQMEAFF. The CDR3 nucleotides are TGTGCCAGTAGTACTTTCGGACAGATGGAAGCTTTCTTT. Drawing the rest from reference TRBV19 and TRBJ1-1, the complete variable domain is DGGITQSPKYLFRKEGQNVTLSCEQNLNHDAMYWYRQDPGQGLRLIYYSQIVNDFQKGDIAEGYSVSREKKESFPLTVTSAQKNPTAFYLCASSTFGQMEAFFGQGTRLTVV.

V gene TRBV7-9 combines with J gene TRBJ1-1; 10 bases line up with TRBD1. Unmatched junction bases numbered 10, after V lost 4 bases and J lost 8 bases. The CDR3 totals 15 residues. CDR1 and CDR2 (germline): SEHNR, FQNEAQ (reference sequence). CDR3 DNA: TGTGCCAGCAGCTCCCCGACAGGGGGCCACTCGGAAGCTTTCTTT. Translating it yields CASSSPTGGHSEAFF. Full variable domain (outside the CDR3, taken from reference TRBV7-9 and TRBJ1-1): DTGVSQNPRHKITKRGQNVTFRCDPISEHNRLYWYRQTLGQGPEFLTYFQNEAQLEKSRLLSDRFSAERPKGSFSTLEIQRTEQGDSAMYLCASSSPTGGHSEAFFGQGTRLTVV.

The chain carries TRBV29-1 and TRBJ2-3; tentative D call: TRBD1 (5 bases). Trimming took off 4 bases at V and 9 bases at J, with 14 bases between the two ends. Germline V gene lookup returns CDR1 SQVTM and CDR2 ANQGSEA. This CDR3 is built from 12 residues. CDR3 in amino acids: CSVAELDTTQYF. In DNA form, the CDR3 reads TGCAGCGTTGCAGAGCTGGACACGACGCAGTATTTT.

The CDR3 DNA reads TGTGCCAGCAGCTTAGGGGACAGGGGGTACTCAGATACGCAGTATTTT. This sequence encodes CASSLGDRGYSDTQYF. This chain links TRBV7-9 with TRBJ2-3, with TRBD1 identical over 11 bases. CDR1 and CDR2 from the germline V gene are SEHNR and FQNEAQ (reference sequence). Trimming removed 1 base from V and 4 bases from J; junction bases left unmatched: 4. The CDR3 loop spans 16 amino acids.

V is TRBV5-1 and J is TRBJ2-1; TRBD2 aligns across 9 bases. Trimming cost V 2 bases and J 4 bases; bases outside gene matches: 13. The CDR3 covers 18 residues. Germline assignment: CDR1 SGHRS and CDR2 YFSETQ. CDR3 nucleotides: TGCGCCAGCAGCTTCCAAGCCCTTAGCGGGAGTTCTTACAATGAGCAGTTCTTC. Protein product: CASSFQALSGSSYNEQFF.

Written as DNA, the CDR3 is TGTGCCAGTTCCCTGGGGACAGTTACCACCGGGGAGCTGTTTTTT. Protein sequence: CASSLGTVTTGELFF. The chain is built from TRBV6-5 and TRBJ2-2, with 7 bases matching TRBD1. Germline CDR1 and CDR2: MNHEY and SVGAGI. This CDR3 region has 15 residues. J lost 4 bases, V lost 9 bases, and 11 bases had no gene match.

The chain recombines TRBV5-1 with TRBJ1-1; maybe TRBD1 (6 bases). Germline V gene data show CDR1 as SGHRS and CDR2 as YFSETQ. V was shortened by 1 base and J by 3 bases, with 10 bases between the two germline ends. This CDR3 is 14 amino acids long. The CDR3 spells CASSLLGADTEAFF. As DNA, the CDR3 is TGCGCCAGCAGCTTGCTGGGGGCGGACACTGAAGCTTTCTTT. Full variable domain (outside the CDR3, taken from reference TRBV5-1 and TRBJ1-1): KAGVTQTPRYLIKTRGQQVTLSCSPISGHRSVSWYQQTPGQGLQFLFEYFSETQRNKGNFPGRFSGRQFSNSRSEMNVSTLELGDSALYLCASSLLGADTEAFFGQGTRLTVV.

The chain carries TRBV30 and TRBJ2-2; TRBD2 agrees at 9 bases. This CDR3 has 15 residues. CDR1 GTSNPN and CDR2 SVGIG come from the germline V gene (reference sequence). J gave up 2 bases and V 0 bases, and 1 base lay outside the gene matches. The DNA of the CDR3 is TGTGCCTGGAGTGTGACTAGCGGAAACACCGGGGAGCTGTTTTTT. Translated, it gives CAWSVTSGNTGELFF. The variable domain in full, completed from reference TRBV30 and TRBJ2-2, reads SQTIHQWPATLVQPVGSPLSLECTVEGTSNPNLYWYRQAAGRGLQLLFYSVGIGQISSEVPQNLSASRPQDRQFILSSKKLLLSDSGFYLCAWSVTSGNTGELFFGEGSRLTVL.

The genes are TRBV7-2 and TRBJ1-2; TRBD1 might be the D (5 bases). The CDR3 is 14 amino acids. Germline CDR1 and CDR2: SGHTA and FQGNSA. Trimming stripped 5 bases from V and 4 bases from J, with 14 bases between. CDR3 bases: TGTGCCAGCAGCCCCGACAGCCTTCCCTATGGCTACACCTTC. Its protein product is CASSPDSLPYGYTF.

The chain recombines TRBV5-1 with TRBJ2-1; 9 nucleotides agree with TRBD2. Germline V gene lookup returns CDR1 SGHRS and CDR2 YFSETQ. V trimming: 4 bases; J trimming: 7 bases; junction bases outside the gene matches: 12. The CDR3 extends over 16 amino acids. This CDR3 is CASSTALAGIANEQFF. The CDR3 bases are TGCGCCAGCAGCACTGCGCTAGCGGGAATCGCGAATGAGCAGTTCTTC.

The CDR3 spells CASSLGQGHREAFF. As DNA, the CDR3 is TGTGCCAGCAGCTTGGGACAGGGCCATCGAGAAGCTTTCTTT. The rearrangement joins TRBV5-8 to TRBJ1-1, with TRBD1 matching 7 bases. This CDR3 is 14 amino acids long. CDR1 and CDR2 (germline): SGHTS, YDEGEE. V shed 0 bases, J shed 8 bases, and the junction held 7 bases outside the gene matches.

The chain carries TRBV30 and TRBJ2-7; maybe TRBD2 (7 bases). Germline V CDR1 and CDR2: GTSNPN, SVGIG (reference sequence). The CDR3 loop spans 15 amino acids. V was cut by 0 bases and J by 3 bases, with 15 bases left in between. The CDR3 nucleotides are TGTGCCTGGAGTGTGGCAGGGGAGGGAGACTACGAGCAGTACTTC. Translating gives CAWSVAGEGDYEQYF.

The chain carries TRBV19 and TRBJ2-1; 11 bases match TRBD2. The CDR3 spans 15 residues. The V gene end was trimmed by 5 bases and the J gene end by 6 bases; junction bases not matched to a gene: 6. From germline, CDR1 is LNHDA and CDR2 SQIVND (reference sequence). This CDR3 is CASSLLAGARNEQFF. CDR3 DNA: TGTGCCAGTAGTCTACTAGCGGGGGCCCGCAATGAGCAGTTCTTC.

The chain has TRBV19 and TRBJ1-2; no reliable D call. The CDR3 covers 13 residues. Germline lookup yields CDR1 LNHDA and CDR2 SQIVND (reference sequence). The germline V and J ends were trimmed by 7 bases and 7 bases, with 16 bases remaining between them. CDR3 nucleotides: TGTGCCAGTACCACCGGCCGGGCGGGTGGCTACACCTTC. Translating it yields CASTTGRAGGYTF.

This sequence joins TRBV7-2 and TRBJ2-7; the D is unclear. There are 15 residues in the CDR3. Between the trimmed V and J ends, which lost 2 bases and 2 bases, there was a span of 13 bases. Germline lookup yields CDR1 SGHTA and CDR2 FQGNSA. The CDR3 here is CASSLTRSSAYEQYF. CDR3 nucleotide sequence: TGTGCCAGCAGCTTAACGAGGTCGAGCGCCTACGAGCAGTACTTC.